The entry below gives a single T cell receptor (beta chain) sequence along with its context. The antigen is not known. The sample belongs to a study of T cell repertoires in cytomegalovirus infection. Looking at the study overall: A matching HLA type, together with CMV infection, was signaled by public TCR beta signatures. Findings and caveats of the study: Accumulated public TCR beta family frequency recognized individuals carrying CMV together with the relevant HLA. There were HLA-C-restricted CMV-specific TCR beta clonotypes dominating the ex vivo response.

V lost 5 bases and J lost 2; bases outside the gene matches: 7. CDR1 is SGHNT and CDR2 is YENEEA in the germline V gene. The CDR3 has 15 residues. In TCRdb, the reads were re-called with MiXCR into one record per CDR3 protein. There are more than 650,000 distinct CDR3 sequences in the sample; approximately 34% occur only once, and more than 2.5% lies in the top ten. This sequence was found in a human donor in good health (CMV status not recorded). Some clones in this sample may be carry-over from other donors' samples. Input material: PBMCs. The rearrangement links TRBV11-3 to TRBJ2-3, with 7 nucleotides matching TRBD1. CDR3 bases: TGTGCCAGCAGCCCGGCCGGGACAGACACAGATACGCAGTATTTT. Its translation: CASSPAGTDTDTQYF.